One sample yielded the 21 T cell receptor beta chains listed below, sequenced in a study of control samples from healthy donors and cancer patients. Measured with immunoSEQ multiplex PCR; TCRdb has only the in-frame clones, and not every one. The profile shows more than 100,000 clones, 80% to 90% of them singletons. The sequenced sample consisted of PBMCs. Source of these receptors: a man between 60 and 75 years old with lung cancer.

The J gene is TRBJ2-7, the V gene TRBV12-5; D is unresolved. Germline-derived CDR1 and CDR2 are LGHNT and FRNRAP. V lost 4 bases to trimming and J lost 6 bases, with 7 bases between them. CDR3 length: 11 residues. The CDR3 loop is CASGWSIEQYF. In nucleotides, the CDR3 is TGTGCTAGTGGTTGGTCAATCGAGCAGTACTTC.

The chain combines TRBV6-1 with TRBJ1-2; unclear D gene. CDR1 is MNHNS and CDR2 is SASEGT in the germline V gene. Between the trimmed V and J ends, which lost 3 bases and 4 bases, there was a span of 6 bases. The CDR3 sequence is 12 residues long. CDR3 protein: CASSEPIYGYTF. The CDR3 nucleotides are TGTGCCAGCAGTGAGCCCATCTATGGCTACACCTTC.

The rearrangement links TRBV7-3 to TRBJ2-5; the D is unclear. The CDR3 runs 13 residues. V lost 1 base to trimming and J lost 5 bases, with 8 bases between them. Per germline, CDR1 SGHTA and CDR2 FQGTGA. The CDR3 spells CASSLRQWETQYF. The CDR3 DNA is TGTGCCAGCAGCTTAAGGCAATGGGAGACCCAGTACTTC.

The gene calls are TRBV5-4 and TRBJ2-3, with 13 positions matching TRBD2. The germline gives CDR1 SGHNT, CDR2 YYREEE (reference sequence). J lost 2 bases, V lost 4 bases, and 7 bases had no gene match. The CDR3 sequence is 17 residues long. DNA of the CDR3: TGTGCCAGCAGCCAGGGACTAGCGGGGATCCTCACAGATACGCAGTATTTT. This sequence encodes CASSQGLAGILTDTQYF. Looking up the rest from reference TRBV5-4 and TRBJ2-3 gives the full variable domain: ETGVTQSPTHLIKTRGQQVTLRCSSQSGHNTVSWYQQALGQGPQFIFQYYREEENGRGNFPPRFSGLQFPNYSSELNVNALELDDSALYLCASSQGLAGILTDTQYFGPGTRLTVL.

The rearrangement joins TRBV30 to TRBJ1-4; D possibly corresponds to TRBD1 (5 bases). Trimming removed 2 bases from V and 8 bases from J, with 12 bases in between. Germline values: CDR1 GTSNPN, CDR2 SVGIG (reference sequence). The CDR3 has 13 residues. The CDR3 sequence is CAWSLRAGEKLFF. CDR3 nucleotides: TGTGCCTGGAGTCTTCGAGCAGGGGAAAAACTGTTTTTT.

The chain recombines TRBV7-9 with TRBJ2-2; no definite D call. The CDR3 extends over 14 amino acids. In germline, CDR1 is SEHNR, CDR2 FQNEAQ (reference sequence). V was pared by 1 base and J by 8 bases, with 11 bases between. The CDR3 reads CASSLEVFGGELFF. The CDR3, as DNA: TGTGCCAGCAGCTTAGAGGTTTTTGGAGGGGAGCTGTTTTTT.

The genes are TRBV18 and TRBJ1-5, with D unclear. The CDR3 is 16 amino acids. Germline CDR1 and CDR2: KGHSH and LQKENI. V lost 3 bases and J lost 2, with 14 bases in between. Here the CDR3 DNA reads TGTGCCAGCTCACCGAGAAACCCTCAAGGCAATCAGCCCCAGCATTTT. Amino acid sequence: CASSPRNPQGNQPQHF.

This chain connects TRBV6-5 to TRBJ1-5; D not certain. This CDR3 contains 13 residues. Germline V gives CDR1 MNHEY, CDR2 SVGAGI. Trimming cost V 11 bases and J 2 bases, with 13 bases left between them. CDR3 in amino acids: CACKGSGNQPQHF. CDR3 DNA: TGTGCCTGTAAAGGATCGGGCAATCAGCCCCAGCATTTT.

CDR3 loop: CASSLYNSPLHF. In nucleotides, the CDR3 is TGTGCCAGCAGTTTATATAATTCACCCCTCCACTTT. The chain carries TRBV27 and TRBJ1-6; D is ambiguous. Germline V gives CDR1 MNHEY, CDR2 SMNVEV (reference sequence). This CDR3 comprises 12 residues. The germline V and J ends were trimmed by 1 base and 5 bases, with 0 bases remaining between them.

V is TRBV9 and J is TRBJ1-1; D unresolved. V was trimmed by 0 bases and J by 5 bases, leaving 11 bases between them. The CDR3 contains 14 residues. The germline V gene encodes CDR1 SGDLS and CDR2 YYNGEE. This CDR3 is CASSVDGGRTEAFF. The DNA of the CDR3 is TGTGCCAGCAGCGTAGACGGTGGTCGGACTGAAGCTTTCTTT.

The V gene is TRBV5-4, the J gene TRBJ2-5, with D tentatively TRBD1 or TRBD2 (6 bases each). Germline-derived CDR1 and CDR2 are SGHNT and YYREEE (reference sequence). This CDR3 is built from 15 residues. The V end was cut by 0 bases, the J end by 5 bases, with 14 bases between. Here the CDR3 DNA reads TGTGCCAGCAGCTTGGGCCAGGGGACTCTTGAGACCCAGTACTTC. Translated, it gives CASSLGQGTLETQYF.

Here the CDR3 reads CASSRREDSPLHF. DNA of the CDR3: TGTGCCAGCAGCCGACGGGAGGATTCACCCCTCCACTTT. V gene TRBV7-8 combines with J gene TRBJ1-6; D is unresolved. This CDR3 region has 13 residues. CDR1 and CDR2 (germline): SGHVS, FQNEAQ. V shed 5 bases and J shed 8 bases, with 10 bases lying between them.

With respect to this clone: Other DNA sequences in the sample encode the same CDR3. The CDR3 sequence: CASSVSGNTGELFF. For the CDR3, the DNA is TGTGCCAGCAGCGTAAGCGGTAACACCGGGGAGCTGTTTTTT. The V gene is TRBV9, the J gene TRBJ2-2; D possibly corresponds to TRBD2 (5 bases). Trimming removed 1 base from V and 2 bases from J, with 6 bases in between. This CDR3 region has 14 residues. CDR1 is SGDLS, CDR2 YYNGEE, per germline.

This sequence joins TRBV6-1 and TRBJ2-2, with unresolved D. This CDR3 is 13 amino acids long. Germline values: CDR1 MNHNS, CDR2 SASEGT. Trimming took off 3 bases at V and 6 bases at J, with 8 bases between the two ends. CDR3 nucleotides: TGTGCCAGCAGTGATTCTTGGGCCGGGGAGCTGTTTTTT. Residues: CASSDSWAGELFF.

The chain carries TRBV18 and TRBJ1-5, with a possible D match to TRBD1 (6 bases). The CDR3 totals 15 residues. Trimming pared 2 bases from V and 5 bases from J, leaving 13 bases between. The germline gives CDR1 KGHSH, CDR2 LQKENI. CDR3 bases: TGTGCCAGCTCACCAAACGGGGGCGCGGATCAGCCCCAGCATTTT. It translates to CASSPNGGADQPQHF.

The rearrangement links TRBV5-4 to TRBJ1-1; 7 bases match TRBD1. From germline, CDR1 is SGHNT and CDR2 YYREEE (reference sequence). The CDR3 consists of 15 residues. V lost 2 bases to trimming and J lost 2 bases; unmatched junction nucleotides: 6. The CDR3 sequence is CASSFGTEYNTEAFF. CDR3 bases: TGTGCCAGCAGCTTCGGGACAGAATACAACACTGAAGCTTTCTTT.

This chain uses TRBV30 with TRBJ2-2; D unclear. In germline, CDR1 is GTSNPN, CDR2 SVGIG (reference sequence). Trimming cost V 0 bases and J 6 bases, with 8 bases left between them. The CDR3 contains 13 residues. Here the CDR3 DNA reads TGTGCCTGGAGTGTTGCCCGGGCCGGGGAGCTGTTTTTT. It codes for CAWSVARAGELFF. Combining the CDR3 with reference TRBV30 and TRBJ2-2 gives the whole variable domain SQTIHQWPATLVQPVGSPLSLECTVEGTSNPNLYWYRQAAGRGLQLLFYSVGIGQISSEVPQNLSASRPQDRQFILSSKKLLLSDSGFYLCAWSVARAGELFFGEGSRLTVL.

This clone is a singleton in its sample. This rearrangement joins TRBV5-4 to TRBJ2-7; D is ambiguous. The CDR3 totals 12 residues. V was shortened by 1 base and J by 2 bases, with 4 bases between the two germline ends. Germline V gene lookup returns CDR1 SGHNT and CDR2 YYREEE (reference sequence). The CDR3 DNA reads TGTGCCAGCAGCTTGCTGCCCTACGAGCAGTACTTC. Protein product: CASSLLPYEQYF.

V usage is TRBV7-6 and J usage is TRBJ2-1; 8 bases are a match to TRBD1. The CDR3 totals 15 residues. V gave up 5 bases and J gave up 6 bases; unmatched junction bases: 9. In germline, CDR1 is SGHVS, CDR2 FNYEAQ. DNA of the CDR3: TGTGCCAGCAGCCCCGGACAGGGAATCATCAATGAGCAGTTCTTC. Its protein is CASSPGQGIINEQFF. Complete variable domain (other parts from reference TRBV7-6 and TRBJ2-1): GAGVSQSPRYKVTKRGQDVALRCDPISGHVSLYWYRQALGQGPEFLTYFNYEAQQDKSGLPNDRFSAERPEGSISTLTIQRTEQRDSAMYRCASSPGQGIINEQFFGPGTRLTVL.

This sequence joins TRBV9 and TRBJ1-5, with D unresolved. The germline gives CDR1 SGDLS, CDR2 YYNGEE. The CDR3 covers 13 residues. The germline V and J ends were trimmed by 0 bases and 5 bases, with 6 bases remaining between them. This CDR3 is CASSVDLDQPQHF. DNA of the CDR3: TGTGCCAGCAGCGTAGATCTAGATCAGCCCCAGCATTTT.

The chain joins TRBV3-1 (or the pseudogene TRBV3-2) to TRBJ2-1, with TRBD2 identical over 10 bases. CDR1 and CDR2 from the germline V gene are LGHDT and YNNKEL (reference sequence). J was trimmed by 3 bases and V by 6 bases; bases with no gene match: 5. CDR3 length equals 15 residues. As DNA, the CDR3 is TGTGCCAGCAGAACCGCTAGCGGGGGCTACAATGAGCAGTTCTTC. Amino acid sequence: CASRTASGGYNEQFF.